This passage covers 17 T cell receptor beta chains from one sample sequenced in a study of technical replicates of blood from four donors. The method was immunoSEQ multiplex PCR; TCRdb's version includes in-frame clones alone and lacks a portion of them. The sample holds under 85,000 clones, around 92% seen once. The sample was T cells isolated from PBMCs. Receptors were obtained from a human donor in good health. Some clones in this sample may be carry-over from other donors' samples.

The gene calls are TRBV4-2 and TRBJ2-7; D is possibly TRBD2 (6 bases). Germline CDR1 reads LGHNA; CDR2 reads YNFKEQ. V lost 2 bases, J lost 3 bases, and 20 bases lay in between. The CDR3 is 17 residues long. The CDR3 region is CASSQPNEAGGNYEQYF. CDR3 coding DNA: TGTGCCAGCAGCCAACCCAATGAAGCGGGTGGGAACTACGAGCAGTACTTC.

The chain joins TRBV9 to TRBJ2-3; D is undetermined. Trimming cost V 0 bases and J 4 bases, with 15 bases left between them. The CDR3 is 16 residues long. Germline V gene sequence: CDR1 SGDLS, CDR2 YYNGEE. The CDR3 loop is CASSVVADLGADTQYF. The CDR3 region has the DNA TGTGCCAGCAGCGTAGTCGCAGATCTGGGCGCAGATACGCAGTATTTT.

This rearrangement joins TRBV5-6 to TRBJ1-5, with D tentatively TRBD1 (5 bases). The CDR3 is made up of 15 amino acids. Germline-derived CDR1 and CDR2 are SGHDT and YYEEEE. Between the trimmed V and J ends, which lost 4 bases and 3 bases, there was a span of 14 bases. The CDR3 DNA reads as TGTGCCAGCAGCCCATCGACAGCTGACAATCAGCCCCAGCATTTT. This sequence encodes CASSPSTADNQPQHF.

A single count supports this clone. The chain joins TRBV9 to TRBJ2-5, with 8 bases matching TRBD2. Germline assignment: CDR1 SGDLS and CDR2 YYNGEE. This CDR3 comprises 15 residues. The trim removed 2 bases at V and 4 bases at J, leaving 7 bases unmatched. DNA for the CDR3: TGTGCCAGCAGCGTGACTAGCGAGTATATAGAGACCCAGTACTTC. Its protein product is CASSVTSEYIETQYF. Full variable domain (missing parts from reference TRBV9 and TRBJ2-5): DSGVTQTPKHLITATGQRVTLRCSPRSGDLSVYWYQQSLDQGLQFLIQYYNGEERAKGNILERFSAQQFPDLHSELNLSSLELGDSALYFCASSVTSEYIETQYFGPGTRLLVL.

DNA for the CDR3: TGCGCCAGCAGCCAAGAAGGTAGCGGGACTAGCACAGATACGCAGTATTTT. This encodes CASSQEGSGTSTDTQYF. The chain carries TRBV4-1 and TRBJ2-3, with TRBD2 matching 8 bases. Germline V gene data show CDR1 as MGHRA and CDR2 as YSYEKL. V shed 0 bases, J shed 0 bases, and the junction held 5 bases outside the gene matches. This CDR3 contains 17 residues.

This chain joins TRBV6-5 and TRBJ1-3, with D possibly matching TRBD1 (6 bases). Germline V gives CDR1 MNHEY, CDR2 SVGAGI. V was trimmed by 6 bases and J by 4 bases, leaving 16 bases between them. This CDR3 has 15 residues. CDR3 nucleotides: TGTGCCAGCAGGCCTTTCGGGGGGCGCGGAAACACCATATATTTT. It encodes CASRPFGGRGNTIYF.

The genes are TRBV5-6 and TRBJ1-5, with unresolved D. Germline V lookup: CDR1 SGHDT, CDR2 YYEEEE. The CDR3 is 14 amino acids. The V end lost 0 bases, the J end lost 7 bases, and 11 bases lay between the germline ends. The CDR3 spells CASSLAGGGQPQHF. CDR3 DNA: TGTGCCAGCAGCTTGGCTGGCGGAGGGCAGCCCCAGCATTTT.

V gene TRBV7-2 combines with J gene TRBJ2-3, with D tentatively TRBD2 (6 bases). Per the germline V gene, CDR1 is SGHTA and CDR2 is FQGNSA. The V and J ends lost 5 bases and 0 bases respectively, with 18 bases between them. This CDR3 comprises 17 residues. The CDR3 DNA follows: TGTGCCAGCAGCCCCGGGAGAGCAACCCTTAGCACAGATACGCAGTATTTT. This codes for CASSPGRATLSTDTQYF.

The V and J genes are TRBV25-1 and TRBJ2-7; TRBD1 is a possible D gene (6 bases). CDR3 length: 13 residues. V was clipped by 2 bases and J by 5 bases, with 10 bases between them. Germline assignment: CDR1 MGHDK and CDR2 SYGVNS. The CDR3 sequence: CASSEQGRDEQYF. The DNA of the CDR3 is TGTGCCAGCAGTGAACAGGGGCGGGACGAGCAGTACTTC.

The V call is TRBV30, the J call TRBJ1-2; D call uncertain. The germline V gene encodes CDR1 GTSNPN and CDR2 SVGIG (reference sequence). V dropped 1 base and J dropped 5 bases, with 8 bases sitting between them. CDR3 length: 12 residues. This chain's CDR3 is CAWSAGTYGYTF. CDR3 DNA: TGTGCCTGGAGTGCAGGCACTTATGGCTACACCTTC.

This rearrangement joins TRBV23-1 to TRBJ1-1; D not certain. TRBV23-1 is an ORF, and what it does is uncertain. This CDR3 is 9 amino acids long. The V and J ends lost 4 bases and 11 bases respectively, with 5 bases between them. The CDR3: CASSREAFF. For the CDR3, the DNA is TGCGCCAGCAGTCGGGAGGCTTTCTTT.

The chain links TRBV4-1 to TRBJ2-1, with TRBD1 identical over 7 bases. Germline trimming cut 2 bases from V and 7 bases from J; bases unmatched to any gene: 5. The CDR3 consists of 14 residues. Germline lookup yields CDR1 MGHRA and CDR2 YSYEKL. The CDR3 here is CASSQIRDRNEQFF. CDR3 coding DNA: TGCGCCAGCAGCCAAATCCGGGACAGAAATGAGCAGTTCTTC.

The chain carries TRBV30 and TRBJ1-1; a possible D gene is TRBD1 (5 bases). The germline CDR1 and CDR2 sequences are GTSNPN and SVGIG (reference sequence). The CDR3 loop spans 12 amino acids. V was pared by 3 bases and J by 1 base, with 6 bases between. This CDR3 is CAWRQANTEAFF. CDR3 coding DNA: TGTGCCTGGAGACAGGCGAACACTGAAGCTTTCTTT.

The CDR3 is CASSLSQTFSGNTIYF. CDR3 coding DNA: TGTGCCAGCAGTTTGAGTCAGACTTTCTCTGGAAACACCATATATTTT. J is TRBJ1-3 and V is TRBV27; unclear D gene. V lost 3 bases to trimming and J lost 0 bases, with 12 bases between them. CDR1 is MNHEY and CDR2 is SMNVEV in the germline V gene (reference sequence). The CDR3 covers 16 residues.

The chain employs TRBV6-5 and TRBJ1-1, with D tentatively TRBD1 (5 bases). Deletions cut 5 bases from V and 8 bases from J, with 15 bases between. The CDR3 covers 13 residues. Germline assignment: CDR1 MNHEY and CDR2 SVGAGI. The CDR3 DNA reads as TGTGCCAGCAGTCTAGCCGGGACTCTGGAAGCTTTCTTT. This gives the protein CASSLAGTLEAFF.

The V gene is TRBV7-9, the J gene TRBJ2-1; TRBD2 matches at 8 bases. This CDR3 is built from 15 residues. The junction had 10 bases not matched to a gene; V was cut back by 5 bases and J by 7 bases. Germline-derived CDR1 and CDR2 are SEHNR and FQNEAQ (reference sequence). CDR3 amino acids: CASSQRSAGENEQFF. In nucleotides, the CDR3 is TGTGCCAGCAGCCAAAGGTCAGCGGGAGAAAATGAGCAGTTCTTC.

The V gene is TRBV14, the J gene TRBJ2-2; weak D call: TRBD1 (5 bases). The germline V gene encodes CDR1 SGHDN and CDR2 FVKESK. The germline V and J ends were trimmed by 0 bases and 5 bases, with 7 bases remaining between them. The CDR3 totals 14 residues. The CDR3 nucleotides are TGTGCCAGCAGCCAAGATAGACAGACCGGGGAGCTGTTTTTT. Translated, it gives CASSQDRQTGELFF.